Listed here are 11 T cell receptor beta chains from one sample, sequenced in a study of T cell repertoires in cytomegalovirus infection. MiXCR was run by TCRdb on the reads, yielding one entry per CDR3 protein. In the table there are about 68,000 distinct CDR3 sequences, approximately 22% of which are singletons. These receptors are not linked to any known antigen. Sequenced material: PBMCs, sequenced either directly or after in vitro stimulation (not recorded which). These receptor sequences come from a human donor in good health (CMV status not recorded). Some clones in this sample may be carry-over from other donors' samples.

The chain carries TRBV5-8 and TRBJ2-1; D gene unclear. The CDR3 length is 10 residues. Trimming removed 4 bases at V and 12 bases at J, with 8 bases between. Looked up from germline, CDR1 is SGHTS and CDR2 is YDEGEE. CDR3 loop: CASSRSTQFF. In DNA, the CDR3 is TGTGCCAGCAGCAGGTCTACGCAGTTCTTC.

This chain joins TRBV4-1 and TRBJ1-1; the D is unclear. The V gene lost 3 bases and the J gene lost 0 bases, with 17 bases spanning the gap. Germline V gene sequence: CDR1 MGHRA, CDR2 YSYEKL. The CDR3 contains 17 residues. The CDR3: CASSQITIRDMNTEAFF. The DNA for the CDR3 is TGCGCCAGCAGCCAGATCACGATTAGAGATATGAACACTGAAGCTTTCTTT.

The rearrangement links TRBV19 to TRBJ1-5, with unresolved D. CDR1 LNHDA and CDR2 SQIVND come from the germline V gene (reference sequence). CDR3 length equals 13 residues. V gave up 0 bases and J gave up 7 bases, with 7 bases separating them. The CDR3 DNA reads TGTGCCAGTAGTATAGAGGGGAGCCAGCCCCAGCATTTT. Residues: CASSIEGSQPQHF. The full variable domain, completed using reference TRBV19 and TRBJ1-5, is DGGITQSPKYLFRKEGQNVTLSCEQNLNHDAMYWYRQDPGQGLRLIYYSQIVNDFQKGDIAEGYSVSREKKESFPLTVTSAQKNPTAFYLCASSIEGSQPQHFGDGTRLSIL.

V and J are TRBV3-1 and TRBJ2-1, with a possible D match to TRBD1 (5 bases). CDR3 size: 14 residues. V lost 3 bases to trimming and J lost 2 bases, with 8 bases between them. Germline loops: CDR1 LGHDT, CDR2 YNNKEL (reference sequence). The CDR3 region has the DNA TGTGCCAGCAGCCACACAGGTCCCTACAATGAGCAGTTCTTC. It yields the protein CASSHTGPYNEQFF.

The rearrangement joins TRBV28 to TRBJ1-5; D might be TRBD1 (5 bases). V was cut by 3 bases and J by 2 bases, with 20 bases left in between. Germline V gene sequence: CDR1 MDHEN, CDR2 SYDVKM. The CDR3 extends over 18 amino acids. The CDR3 DNA sequence: TGTGCCAGCAGTTTGTGGGGCCCCTTGGGAGAGGGCAATCAGCCCCAGCATTTT. This encodes CASSLWGPLGEGNQPQHF.

This clonotype was counted a few times. The J gene is TRBJ1-3, the V gene TRBV12-3 or TRBV12-4; D not certain. The CDR3 totals 14 residues. Trimming left V 3 bases short and J 6 bases short, with 12 bases between. The CDR3 protein is CASSFSVSENTIYF. Here the CDR3 DNA reads TGTGCCAGCAGTTTTAGTGTCAGCGAAAACACCATATATTTT.

In this sample, this clonotype turned up many times. This chain connects TRBV28 to TRBJ1-5, with D possibly being TRBD1 (5 bases). Germline CDR1 reads MDHEN; CDR2 reads SYDVKM. Trimming removed 6 bases from V and 0 bases from J, with 9 bases in between. The CDR3 is made up of 14 amino acids. The CDR3 sequence: CASRPGNSNQPQHF. The CDR3, as DNA: TGTGCCAGCAGGCCAGGGAATAGCAATCAGCCCCAGCATTTT.

The table lists this clonotype with many counts. The chain carries TRBV11-3 and TRBJ2-5; no firm D call. V shed 4 bases and J shed 0 bases, with 12 bases lying between them. Germline V gives CDR1 SGHNT, CDR2 YENEEA. The CDR3 runs 15 residues. The CDR3 spells CASSSLVRNQETQYF. CDR3 sequence (DNA): TGTGCCAGCAGCTCCCTGGTCAGAAACCAAGAGACCCAGTACTTC. Full variable domain (rest looked up from reference TRBV11-3 and TRBJ2-5): EAGVVQSPRYKIIEKKQPVAFWCNPISGHNTLYWYLQNLGQGPELLIRYENEEAVDDSQLPKDRFSAERLKGVDSTLKIQPAELGDSAVYLCASSSLVRNQETQYFGPGTRLLVL.

Only a few counts were recorded for this clonotype. The chain is built from TRBV19 and TRBJ2-3; D unclear. V was cut by 2 bases and J by 3 bases, with 9 bases left in between. The CDR3 spans 14 residues. CDR1 is LNHDA and CDR2 is SQIVND in the germline V gene (reference sequence). CDR3 nucleotides: TGTGCCAGTAGTATACGAGGATCGACAGATACGCAGTATTTT. Amino acids: CASSIRGSTDTQYF.

This clonotype appeared many times. The rearrangement joins TRBV12-3 or TRBV12-4 to TRBJ1-3; D call uncertain. The CDR3 runs to 12 residues. V was cut by 8 bases and J by 1 base, with 6 bases left in between. This CDR3 is CASYFSGNTIYF. The CDR3 coding sequence is TGTGCCAGCTATTTTTCTGGAAACACCATATATTTT.

Many counts were recorded for this clonotype. The chain recombines TRBV7-8 with TRBJ2-1; 7 bases are shared with TRBD2. V shed 2 bases and J 0 bases; nucleotides not matched to a gene: 4. Germline CDR1 SGHVS, CDR2 FQNEAQ. The CDR3 contains 16 residues. CDR3 region: CASSLSPSGSYNEQFF. The CDR3 DNA is TGTGCCAGCAGCTTATCCCCTAGCGGCTCCTACAATGAGCAGTTCTTC.